This T cell receptor (beta chain) stems from a study of Graves' ophthalmopathy and Graves' hyperthyroidism (dated by TCRdb to the late 2010s). Looking at the study overall: Peripheral blood samples were taken at the time of initial diagnosis, before any treatment was given. T-cell repertoires of thyroid tissue and blood were compared in over 5 hyperthyroidism patients. The study used signatures of the TCR beta repertoire to tell Graves' ophthalmopathy apart from Graves' hyperthyroidism and to predict which patients would progress to ophthalmopathy. The independent validation cohort included approximately 19 hyperthyroidism patients plus 17 patients who later progressed from hyperthyroidism to ophthalmopathy. A discovery set of about a hundred patients (approximately 45 ophthalmopathy, 60 or so stable hyperthyroidism) was enrolled to explore V-J signatures distinguishing ophthalmopathy from hyperthyroidism. Following sample collection, hyperthyroidism patients were given methimazole at a starting dose of 30 mg daily, and ophthalmopathy patients were given high-dose intravenous methylprednisolone. For training and testing, the 100 patients in the discovery cohort were randomly divided in a 7:3 ratio. In total, around 140 blood samples were TCR-sequenced: approximately 42 ophthalmopathy, some 75 hyperthyroidism and some 17 hyperthyroidism-to-ophthalmopathy patients.

Worth noting for this clonotype: The target of this receptor is not known. No base quality information exists; no much larger clone differs at one position.

TCR beta CDR3 regions were amplified from RNA transcripts for repertoire sequencing. A first-round RT-PCR used HTBI primers with the Qiagen OneStep RT-PCR kit, followed by a second-round multiplex PCR, size selection and purification. The libraries underwent paired-end sequencing with 100 bp reads on an Illumina HiSeq2000. The original methods were these. SOAPnuke was used for read processing, and reads with adapters, uncalled bases, a mean Phred below 15, or no exact constant-primer or identifier match were discarded. High-quality paired reads were merged with COPE v1.2.5. Each unique nucleotide sequence was defined as a clonotype, and clonotypes were aligned to IMGT TRB V, D and J references with MiTCR v1.1. The analysis was limited to V-J combinations with a frequency above 0.0001, which together covered roughly 99% of the repertoires. For each V-J combination, a TCR clonal expansion and chaos score was defined as F50 clonal expansion divided by the chaos observed in the TCRdist matrix. Welch's t-statistics and random forest were used to reduce the features to about a dozen V-J combinations, which were then used as input to a naive Bayes classifier. Thyroid-blood repertoire similarity was quantified with the Morisita-Horn index. TCRdb reworked the public reads: Q25 trimming with fastp, MiXCR clone assembly, productive beta chains retained. All rows with the same CDR3 protein become a single entry with the most common DNA and genes. Clone size and V and J calls follow TCRdb, not the original study. This sample comprises just over 600,000 distinct CDR3 sequences, about 20% of them detected only once. About 6.6% of the sample lies in the top ten.

Study-wide findings and limitations: No statistical method was used to set the sample size in advance, and the investigators knew which group each participant was assigned to. In cross-validation, the 13-signature model distinguished ophthalmopathy from stable hyperthyroidism with 87.88% sensitivity and 81.08% specificity, while in the test set the corresponding values were approximately 80% and 75%. Among expanded thyroid clonotypes with frequency above 0.001, most also showed up in blood, which suggests that blood repertoires may reflect the thyroid immune response. In validation, the model predicted ophthalmopathy progression with about 71% sensitivity and less than 80% specificity; 12 predicted patients were CT-confirmed with GO in a median of approximately 6.2 months.

The germline V gene sets CDR1 to KGHSH and CDR2 to LQKENI. V was cut back by 6 bases and J by 4 bases, leaving a gap of 13 bases between them. Including the terminal cysteine and phenylalanine, the CDR3 comprises 14 residues. Only the CDR3 DNA stays, 42 bases, in frame from base 1. Stable hyperthyroidism was defined as no progression to ophthalmopathy within 18 months of follow-up. Hyperthyroidism patients were newly diagnosed, were aged 18 to 65 years, and had a disease duration under 2 months. Patients with other autoimmune diseases, uncontrolled infections, pregnancy or lactation were excluded. Clinical symptoms, serum thyroxine, TRAb, thyroid ultrasound and orbital computed tomography were used for diagnosis. PBMCs were isolated from about 10 ml of fresh peripheral blood by Ficoll-Paque density gradient centrifugation. Trizol reagent was used to extract the total RNA, and its quality was then checked on an Agilent 2100 Bioanalyzer.

This clonotype was sampled from a woman in her late teens or twenties with stable Graves' hyperthyroidism. Some clones in this sample may be carry-over from other donors' samples. Donor details come from another sample of the same person, matched by shared clones. Sequencing used peripheral blood. The sequence joins TRBV18 to TRBJ1-5; there is no confident call for the D gene. The bases are TGTGCCAGCTCTCAACAGAGAAAGAATCAGCCCCAGCATTTT. Its amino acids are CASSQQRKNQPQHF.